One sample yielded the 20 T cell receptor beta chains listed below, sequenced in a study of blood T cell repertoires in COVID-19. Assay: immunoSEQ multiplex PCR; the TCRdb copy retains only in-frame clones and omits some. This sample has approximately 100,000 clones; around 90% occur once, and the top ten carry under 7%. Material: peripheral blood. Receptors were obtained from a woman between 55 and 75 years old with acute or convalescent COVID-19.

The V and J genes are TRBV24-1 and TRBJ2-4, with 7 bases that match TRBD1. The CDR3 contains 12 residues. V lost 11 bases to trimming and J lost 7 bases; unmatched junction nucleotides: 7. Looked up from germline, CDR1 is KGHDR and CDR2 is SFDVKD. For the CDR3, the DNA is TGTGCCAACGGGACAGAATACAACATTCAGTACTTC. Its protein product is CANGTEYNIQYF.

The V and J genes are TRBV7-9 and TRBJ1-1; D remains ambiguous. From germline, CDR1 is SEHNR and CDR2 FQNEAQ (reference sequence). This CDR3 region has 14 residues. V was shortened by 5 bases and J by 4 bases, with 14 bases between the two germline ends. The CDR3, as DNA: TGTGCCAGCAGCCCTGGACTTGGGAGCACTGAAGCTTTCTTT. This encodes CASSPGLGSTEAFF.

The chain employs TRBV6-5 and TRBJ1-1; 7 bases map to TRBD1. The J segment lost 7 bases and the V segment lost 2 bases, leaving 7 bases of the junction unmatched. The CDR3 contains 14 residues. Germline CDR1 MNHEY, CDR2 SVGAGI. Here the CDR3 reads CASSYRGTVGEAFF. The DNA for the CDR3 is TGTGCCAGCAGTTACCGCGGGACAGTGGGTGAAGCTTTCTTT.

Comment on this clone: At one of its ends the junction is not consistent with the germline gene, which may arise from a read error. This chain connects TRBV2 to TRBJ1-6, with D unclear. This CDR3 region has 12 residues. Per the germline V gene, CDR1 is SNHLY and CDR2 is FYNNEI. In nucleotides, the CDR3 is TGTGCCAGCAGCGAAGACCCGGGTCCCCTCCACTTT. Translating gives CASSEDPGPLHF.

This rearrangement joins TRBV15 to TRBJ1-6, with 7 bases fitting TRBD1. From germline, CDR1 is LNHNV and CDR2 YYDKDF (reference sequence). V was pared by 4 bases and J by 8 bases, with 5 bases of the junction left unmatched. The CDR3 is 14 residues long. The CDR3, as DNA: TGTGCCACCAGCAAAGGGACAGATTATTCACCCCTCCACTTT. Amino acids: CATSKGTDYSPLHF.

The gene calls are TRBV10-3 and TRBJ2-7; 7 positions agree with TRBD2. V gave up 6 bases and J gave up 5 bases; unmatched junction bases: 10. Germline CDR1 ENHRY, CDR2 SYGVKD. The length of the CDR3 is 14 residues. In DNA, the CDR3 is TGTGCCATCAGGAGTGGGCGGGAGCTCGACGAGCAGTACGTC. Translation: CAIRSGRELDEQYV.

This clone was counted once. The V and J genes are TRBV9 and TRBJ1-2; the D gene is possibly TRBD1 (5 bases). This CDR3 comprises 15 residues. Trimming left V 0 bases short and J 2 bases short, with 11 bases between. CDR1 is SGDLS and CDR2 is YYNGEE in the germline V gene. The CDR3 DNA is TGTGCCAGCAGCGTAGATGGGGGGAAAAACTATGGCTACACCTTC. As protein: CASSVDGGKNYGYTF. Full variable domain (rest looked up from reference TRBV9 and TRBJ1-2): DSGVTQTPKHLITATGQRVTLRCSPRSGDLSVYWYQQSLDQGLQFLIQYYNGEERAKGNILERFSAQQFPDLHSELNLSSLELGDSALYFCASSVDGGKNYGYTFGSGTRLTVV.

V gene TRBV5-1 combines with J gene TRBJ2-1; 14 nucleotides align to TRBD2. The junction had 3 bases not matched to a gene; V was cut back by 8 bases and J by 8 bases. The CDR3 spans 13 residues. CDR1 is SGHRS and CDR2 is YFSETQ in the germline V gene. The CDR3 DNA reads as TGCGCCAGTGGACTAGCGGGAGGAGATGAGCAGTTCTTC. It encodes CASGLAGGDEQFF.

This clone turned up a few times. The V gene is TRBV7-3, the J gene TRBJ2-2; 10 nucleotides align to TRBD2. The CDR3 totals 19 residues. Germline lookup yields CDR1 SGHTA and CDR2 FQGTGA. The V and J ends lost 4 bases and 7 bases, in that order; junction bases with no gene match: 18. This chain's CDR3 is CASSSESSSGRGIGGELFF. Written as DNA, the CDR3 is TGTGCCAGCAGCTCCGAGAGTTCGAGCGGGAGGGGTATTGGCGGGGAGCTGTTTTTT.

The chain recombines TRBV5-5 with TRBJ1-1; no clear D. Trimming pared 1 base from V and 4 bases from J, leaving 5 bases between. The CDR3 extends over 12 amino acids. Germline CDR1 SGHKS, CDR2 YYEKEE (reference sequence). CDR3 region: CASSLYSTEAFF. In nucleotides, the CDR3 is TGTGCCAGCAGCTTGTACAGCACTGAAGCTTTCTTT.

The genes are TRBV6-5 and TRBJ2-2, with D possibly matching TRBD2 (6 bases). Trimming removed 6 bases from V and 6 bases from J, with 14 bases in between. Germline CDR1 is MNHEY and CDR2 is SVGAGI. The CDR3 loop spans 14 amino acids. CDR3 residues: CASRLPGDPGELFF. CDR3 bases: TGTGCCAGCAGACTTCCGGGGGACCCCGGGGAGCTGTTTTTT.

The chain joins TRBV28 to TRBJ1-1; 7 positions match TRBD1. V dropped 7 bases and J dropped 1; count of bases not matched to a gene: 9. Germline-derived CDR1 and CDR2 are MDHEN and SYDVKM. The CDR3 runs to 15 residues. CDR3 nucleotide sequence: TGTGCCAGCAAGTCCCCAGGGGGGAGGAACACTGAAGCTTTCTTT. It specifies CASKSPGGRNTEAFF.

This chain links TRBV4-2 with TRBJ2-1, with a possible D match to TRBD2 (6 bases). The CDR3 contains 15 residues. Germline assignment: CDR1 LGHNA and CDR2 YNFKEQ. V dropped 1 base and J dropped 1 base, with 8 bases sitting between them. CDR3 sequence: CASSQVADSYNEQFF. CDR3 coding DNA: TGTGCCAGCAGCCAAGTAGCGGATTCCTACAATGAGCAGTTCTTC.

This clone was counted between two and nine times. This chain links TRBV4-2 with TRBJ2-2; the D gene is possibly TRBD1 (6 bases). The CDR3 covers 17 residues. The germline gives CDR1 LGHNA, CDR2 YNFKEQ. Between the trimmed V and J ends, which lost 4 bases and 5 bases, there was a span of 20 bases. CDR3 DNA: TGTGCCAGCAGCCCCGTCCGGGGCAGGGGATTTACCGGGGAGCTGTTTTTT. It is translated as CASSPVRGRGFTGELFF.

This chain links TRBV28 with TRBJ2-1; TRBD1 matches at 10 bases. Trimming cost V 3 bases and J 1 base; bases outside gene matches: 3. The CDR3 extends over 16 amino acids. In germline, CDR1 is MDHEN, CDR2 SYDVKM. For the CDR3, the DNA is TGTGCCAGCAGTTTTCTGGACAGGGGGTCCTACAATGAGCAGTTCTTC. Its translation: CASSFLDRGSYNEQFF.

The CDR3: CASSADSGLETQYF. CDR3 nucleotides: TGTGCCAGCAGCGCGGACAGCGGATTAGAGACCCAGTACTTC. The chain combines TRBV6-5 with TRBJ2-5; D possibly corresponds to TRBD1 (6 bases). Trimming took off 6 bases at V and 4 bases at J, with 15 bases between the two ends. This CDR3 is 14 amino acids long. From germline, CDR1 is MNHEY and CDR2 SVGAGI.

This sequence joins TRBV7-9 and TRBJ1-6, with 7 bases matching TRBD1. The length of the CDR3 is 15 residues. From germline, CDR1 is SEHNR and CDR2 FQNEAQ (reference sequence). The V gene end was trimmed by 4 bases and the J gene end by 7 bases; junction bases not matched to a gene: 7. The CDR3 sequence: CASSYGTVENSPLHF. CDR3 bases: TGTGCCAGCAGCTACGGGACAGTGGAGAATTCACCCCTCCACTTT. Full variable domain (missing parts from reference TRBV7-9 and TRBJ1-6): DTGVSQNPRHKITKRGQNVTFRCDPISEHNRLYWYRQTLGQGPEFLTYFQNEAQLEKSRLLSDRFSAERPKGSFSTLEIQRTEQGDSAMYLCASSYGTVENSPLHFGNGTRLTVT.

The chain carries TRBV7-8 and TRBJ1-3; possible D gene TRBD1, 6 bases. The ends were cut back, 0 bases at V and 7 bases at J, with 28 bases in the middle. Germline CDR1 SGHVS, CDR2 FQNEAQ. This CDR3 has 20 amino acids. CDR3 in amino acids: CASSLATTGQGRSVANTIYF. The DNA of the CDR3 is TGTGCCAGCAGCTTAGCGACAACAGGGCAGGGCCGGTCCGTCGCGAACACCATATATTTT.

This chain connects TRBV15 to TRBJ1-6; 7 bases are a match to TRBD1. There are 14 residues in the CDR3. The germline V gene has CDR1 LNHNV and CDR2 YYDKDF (reference sequence). J lost 7 bases, V lost 4 bases, and 4 bases had no gene match. CDR3: CATSKEGANSPLHF. CDR3 bases: TGTGCCACCAGCAAGGAGGGGGCGAATTCACCCCTCCACTTT.

This clone appeared a few times. The gene calls are TRBV7-9 and TRBJ2-7; D is unclear. Trimming pared 4 bases from V and 0 bases from J, leaving 13 bases between. The length of the CDR3 is 15 residues. CDR1 is SEHNR, CDR2 FQNEAQ, per germline (reference sequence). The CDR3 sequence: CASSSLTTHSYEQYF. The CDR3 bases are TGTGCCAGCAGCTCACTTACTACCCACTCCTACGAGCAGTACTTC.